The 8 T cell receptor beta chains reported below all come from one sample, sequenced in a study of blood T cell repertoires in COVID-19. Assay: immunoSEQ multiplex PCR; the TCRdb copy retains only in-frame clones and omits some. The data contain about 300,000 clones, under 90% of them singletons. The sequencing sample was made of PBMCs or T cells enriched from blood (not recorded which). All receptors come from a man under 40 who had recovered from COVID-19.

The V call is TRBV9, the J call TRBJ2-7; 9 bases agree with TRBD2. The CDR3 contains 14 residues. In germline, CDR1 is SGDLS, CDR2 YYNGEE. V trimming: 4 bases; J trimming: 0 bases; junction bases outside the gene matches: 2. The CDR3 bases are TGTGCCAGCAGCCAGACTAGCGGCTCCTACGAGCAGTACTTC. It specifies CASSQTSGSYEQYF.

This clone was counted once. The rearrangement joins TRBV29-1 to TRBJ2-2; 7 bases are shared with TRBD1. The V gene end was trimmed by 7 bases and the J gene end by 2 bases; junction bases not matched to a gene: 7. CDR1 and CDR2 from the germline V gene are SQVTM and ANQGSEA. The CDR3 spans 14 residues. The CDR3 DNA sequence: TGCAGCGCCGCAGGGACAGACAACACCGGGGAGCTGTTTTTT. Residues: CSAAGTDNTGELFF.

This rearrangement joins TRBV19 to TRBJ2-7, with 8 bases fitting TRBD1. The junction had 6 bases not matched to a gene; V was cut back by 6 bases and J by 2 bases. This CDR3 spans 14 amino acids. Germline CDR1 reads LNHDA; CDR2 reads SQIVND (reference sequence). The CDR3 loop is CASRLQGETYEQYF. The CDR3 DNA reads as TGTGCCAGTAGACTACAGGGGGAAACCTACGAGCAGTACTTC.

V and J are TRBV3-1 (or the pseudogene TRBV3-2) and TRBJ1-1; 7 bases agree with TRBD1. The CDR3 length is 14 residues. V shed 4 bases, J shed 4 bases, and the junction held 6 bases outside the gene matches. Germline values: CDR1 LGHDT, CDR2 YNNKEL (reference sequence). The CDR3 region is CASSPLRGRTEAFF. DNA for the CDR3: TGTGCCAGCAGCCCTCTAAGGGGGCGCACTGAAGCTTTCTTT.

This clone was counted only a few times. The CDR3 spells CASSFDIAGDATDTQYF. Written as DNA, the CDR3 is TGTGCCAGCAGCTTCGATATAGCGGGAGACGCCACAGATACGCAGTATTTT. This rearrangement joins TRBV11-2 to TRBJ2-3; 9 bases agree with TRBD2. This CDR3 is built from 17 residues. V lost 3 bases to trimming and J lost 2 bases; unmatched junction nucleotides: 9. Germline CDR1 and CDR2: SGHAT and FQNNGV.

The genes are TRBV6-5 and TRBJ2-3; TRBD1 agrees at 10 bases. The CDR3 extends over 15 amino acids. With V trimmed by 6 bases and J by 1 base, 4 bases remained unmatched. Germline V gives CDR1 MNHEY, CDR2 SVGAGI. CDR3 nucleotides: TGTGCCAGCAGCTCCGGGACAGGGGGCACAGATACGCAGTATTTT. This encodes CASSSGTGGTDTQYF.

The CDR3 DNA reads as TGCGCCAGCAGCCAAGGGGGGACAGGCGGCGAAAAACTGTTTTTT. Translating it yields CASSQGGTGGEKLFF. V and J are TRBV4-1 and TRBJ1-4; 8 bases match TRBD1. The CDR3 totals 15 residues. J lost 8 bases, V lost 1 base, and 6 bases had no gene match. Germline V gene lookup returns CDR1 MGHRA and CDR2 YSYEKL.

The chain uses TRBV21-1 and TRBJ2-2; the table names TRBD2, a call not compared with the DNA. TRBV21-1 is termed a pseudogene. This CDR3 comprises 17 residues. The CDR3 coding sequence is TGTGCCAGCAGCAAAGAAAGGGATAGGAGGTACACCGGGGAGCTGTTTTTT. Encoded protein: CASSKERDRRYTGELFF.